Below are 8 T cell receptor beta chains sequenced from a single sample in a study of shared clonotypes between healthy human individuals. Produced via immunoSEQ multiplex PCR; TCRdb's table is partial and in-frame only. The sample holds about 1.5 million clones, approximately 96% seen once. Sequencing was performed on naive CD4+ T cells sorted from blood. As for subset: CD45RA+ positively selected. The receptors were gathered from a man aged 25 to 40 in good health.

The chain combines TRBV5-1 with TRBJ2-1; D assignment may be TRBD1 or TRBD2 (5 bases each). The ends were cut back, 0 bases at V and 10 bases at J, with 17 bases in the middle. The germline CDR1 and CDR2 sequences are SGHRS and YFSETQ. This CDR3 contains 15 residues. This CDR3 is CASSLVGPPGQEQFF. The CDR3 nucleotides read TGCGCCAGCAGCTTGGTAGGCCCGCCGGGGCAGGAGCAGTTCTTC.

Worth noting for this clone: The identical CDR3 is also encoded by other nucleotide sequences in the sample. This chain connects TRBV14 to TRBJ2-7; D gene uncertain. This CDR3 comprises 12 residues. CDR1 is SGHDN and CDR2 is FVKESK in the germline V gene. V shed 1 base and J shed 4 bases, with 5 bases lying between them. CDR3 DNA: TGTGCCAGCAGCCAAGTAAGGTACGAGCAGTACTTC. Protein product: CASSQVRYEQYF.

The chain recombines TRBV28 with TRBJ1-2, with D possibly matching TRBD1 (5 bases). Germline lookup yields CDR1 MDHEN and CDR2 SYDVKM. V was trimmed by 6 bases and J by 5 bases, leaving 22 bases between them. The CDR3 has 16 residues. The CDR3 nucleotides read TGTGCCAGCAGGGACCTTGGTCGACAGACCTTTTATGGCTACACCTTC. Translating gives CASRDLGRQTFYGYTF.

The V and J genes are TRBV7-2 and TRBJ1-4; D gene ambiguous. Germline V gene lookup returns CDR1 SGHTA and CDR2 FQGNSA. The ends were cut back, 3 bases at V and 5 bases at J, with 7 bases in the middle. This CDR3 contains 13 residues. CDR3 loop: CASSFGSNEKLFF. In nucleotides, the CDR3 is TGTGCCAGCAGCTTCGGCTCAAATGAAAAACTGTTTTTT.

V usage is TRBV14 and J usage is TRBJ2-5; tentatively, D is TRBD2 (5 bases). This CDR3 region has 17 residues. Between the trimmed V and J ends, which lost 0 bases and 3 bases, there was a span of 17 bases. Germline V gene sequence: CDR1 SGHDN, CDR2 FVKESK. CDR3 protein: CASSQDRTVLREETQYF. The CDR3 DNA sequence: TGTGCCAGCAGCCAAGATCGAACGGTGTTGCGGGAAGAGACCCAGTACTTC.

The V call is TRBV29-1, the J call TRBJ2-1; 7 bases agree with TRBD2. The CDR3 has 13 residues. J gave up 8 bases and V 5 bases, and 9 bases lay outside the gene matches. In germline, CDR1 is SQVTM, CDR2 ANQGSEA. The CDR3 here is CSVTRDYLDEQFF. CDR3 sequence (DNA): TGCAGCGTTACCCGGGACTATTTAGATGAGCAGTTCTTC.

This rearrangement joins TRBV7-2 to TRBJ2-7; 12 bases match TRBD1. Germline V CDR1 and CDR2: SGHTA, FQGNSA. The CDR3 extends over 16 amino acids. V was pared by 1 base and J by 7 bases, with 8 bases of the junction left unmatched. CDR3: CASSLGRGQGAWEQYF. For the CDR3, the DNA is TGTGCCAGCAGCTTAGGCCGGGGACAGGGGGCTTGGGAGCAGTACTTC.

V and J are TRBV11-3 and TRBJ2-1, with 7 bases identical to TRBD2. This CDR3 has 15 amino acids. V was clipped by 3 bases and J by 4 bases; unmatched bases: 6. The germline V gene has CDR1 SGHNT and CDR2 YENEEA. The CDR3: CASSFGLVDYNEQFF. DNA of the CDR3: TGTGCCAGCAGCTTTGGACTAGTAGATTACAATGAGCAGTTCTTC.